This is a list of T cell receptor beta chains from one sample in a study of control samples from healthy donors and cancer patients. Clones were sequenced by immunoSEQ multiplex PCR, and TCRdb holds only the in-frame ones, with some missing. The sample shows roughly 400,000 clones, approximately 90% of them seen only once. Input material: PBMCs. These receptors came from a middle-aged man with head and neck cancer. The CDR3 runs from the conserved cysteine through the conserved F or W.

TRBJ2-7 | TRBV11-3 | CASSVSGTGNEQYF
TRBJ2-7 | TRBV18 | CASSPDRGVEQYF
TRBJ2-2 | TRBV18 | CASSHASGTNTGELFF
TRBJ2-2 | TRBV29-1 | CSVRQGAGTGELFF
TRBJ2-7 | TRBV6-2/TRBV6-3 | CASSYRSGADPYEQYF
TRBJ2-7 | TRBV2 | CASQESGRAGEQYF
TRBJ2-7 | TRBV12-3/TRBV12-4 | CASKYLGESEQYF
TRBJ2-7 | TRBV6-6 | CATSGVGYEQYF
TRBJ2-3 | TRBV6-2/TRBV6-3 | CASSYSRGLAGTDTQYF
TRBJ2-7 | TRBV25-1 | CASSEYGSSREQYF
TRBJ2-1 | TRBV7-8 | CASSSQGAGGGNEQFF
TRBJ2-2 | TRBV6-5 | CASKGQGAGGELFF
TRBJ2-2 | TRBV11-2 | CASSQAVNTGELFF
TRBJ2-5 | TRBV6-5 | CASSYGPAETQYF
TRBJ2-7 | TRBV3-1/TRBV3-2 | CASSQEGLAGNYEQYF
TRBJ2-1 | TRBV6-4 | CASSDSGGGYNEQFF
TRBJ1-5 | TRBV6-1 | CASSEQASNQPQHF
TRBJ2-7 | TRBV4-2 | CASSQGRSASYEQYF
TRBJ2-5 | TRBV7-9 | CASSGGHLQETQYF
TRBJ1-5 | TRBV28 | CASSTTGGNQPQHF
TRBJ1-4 | TRBV18 | CASSPGQGNEKLFF
TRBJ1-1 | TRBV15 | CATSRDRGNTEAFF
TRBJ2-1 | TRBV21-1 | CASSPATSGGSNEQFF
TRBJ2-1 | TRBV5-1 | CASSLALQRVNEQFF
TRBJ2-1 | TRBV11-1 | CASSLPGNYNEQFF
TRBJ2-1 | TRBV27 | CASSLWARERSNEQFF
TRBJ1-1 | TRBV18 | CASSPGTAQRTTEAFF
TRBJ2-5 | TRBV6-5 | CASRGRRGAGEAQYF
TRBJ2-7 | TRBV6-5 | CASSWTGRGYYEQYF
TRBJ1-3 | TRBV9 | CASSVDDFSGNTIYF
TRBJ2-3 | TRBV5-5 | CASSSVWAGGTDTQYF
TRBJ2-5 | TRBV6-6 | CASSYSPQIAETQYF
TRBJ2-3 | TRBV5-1 | CASSAGLEASTDTQYF
TRBJ2-7 | TRBV11-2 | CASSSDRHREQYF
TRBJ2-5 | TRBV27 | CASSPGDRGIQEAQYF
TRBJ1-1 | TRBV20-1 | CSASASGGFTEAFF
TRBJ2-5 | TRBV11-2 | CASGGAGGLETQYF
TRBJ1-1 | TRBV29-1 | CSVGDAMTVNTEAFF
TRBJ2-7 | TRBV18 | CASSPRDFSYEQYF
TRBJ1-1 | TRBV4-1 | CASSPRGGDTEAFF
TRBJ2-2 | TRBV12-3/TRBV12-4 | CASSFLVTGELFF
TRBJ2-1 | TRBV5-1 | CASSPGQGPYNEQFF
TRBJ1-6 | TRBV5-6 | CASSLPNRGASPLHF
TRBJ1-2 | TRBV30 | CAWSRGRETVGYTF
TRBJ2-3 | TRBV24-1 | CATSGRSSYTDTQYF
TRBJ2-7 | TRBV5-4 | CASSSAGDFAGYEQYF
TRBJ1-2 | TRBV28 | CAIPRGANGYTF
TRBJ2-1 | TRBV20-1 | CSASQSGSFYNEQFF
TRBJ2-7 | TRBV5-1 | CASSPRYQGKLYEQYF
TRBJ1-5 | TRBV15 | CATSRDQGNQPQHF
TRBJ1-1 | TRBV6-2/TRBV6-3 | CASSYSADRLSRGQGEAFF
TRBJ1-3 | TRBV30 | CAWSVQIGSGNTIYF
TRBJ1-3 | TRBV28 | CASSLARNSGNTIYF
TRBJ2-1 | TRBV7-3 | CASSLTVRGNNEQFF